This TCR beta chain is from a study of Ad26.COV2.S vaccination and SARS-CoV-2 variants. Study-wide background: Into the muscle, Ad26.COV2.S was dosed once or twice, 56 days apart.

The CDR3 covers 16 residues. Germline CDR1 SEHNR, CDR2 FQNEAQ (reference sequence). V shed 8 bases and J 4 bases; nucleotides not matched to a gene: 13. Worth noting for this clone: Its antigen remains unidentified.

Indicated treatment: some 20 received Ad26.COV2.S at low or high dose, single or two shots; 5 received placebo; per-sample allocation not given. On day 63 after the first injection, vaccine and placebo recipients gave samples. This adult donor, from Boston, was 18-55 years old. Findings and caveats of the study: Vaccine and placebo recipients had comparable breadth of non-spike TCRs. Researchers cautioned that TCR breadth and depth analyses may have underestimated total T cell responses.

Repertoires were generated with immunoSEQ multiplex PCR, while TCRdb's copy carries only in-frame clones and drops some. The repertoire holds 350,000 to 400,000 clones, 70% to 90% seen once, with about 3.6% in the top ten. This TCR was recovered from a person between 18 and 65 years old who received the Ad26.COV2.S COVID-19 vaccine or a placebo. The V call is TRBV7-9, the J call TRBJ2-2; TRBD2 matches 7 bases. The sample in question was peripheral blood, obtained in a trial of Ad26.COV2.S vaccine versus placebo. The CDR3 DNA is TGTGCCAGCCGAAGGGGAGGGCGGATCCCCACCGGGGAGCTGTTTTTT. It encodes CASRRGGRIPTGELFF.